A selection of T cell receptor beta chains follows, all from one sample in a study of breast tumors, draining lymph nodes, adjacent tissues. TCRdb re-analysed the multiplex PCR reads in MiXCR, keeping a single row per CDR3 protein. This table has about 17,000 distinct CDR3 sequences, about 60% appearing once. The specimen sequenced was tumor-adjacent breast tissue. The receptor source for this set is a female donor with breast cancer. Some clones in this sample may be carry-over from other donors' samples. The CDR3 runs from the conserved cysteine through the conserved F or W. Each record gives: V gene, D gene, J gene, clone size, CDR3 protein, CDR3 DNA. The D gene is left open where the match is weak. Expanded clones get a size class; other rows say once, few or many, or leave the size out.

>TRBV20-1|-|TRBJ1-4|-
CSARDGPAKLFF
TGCAGTGCTAGAGATGGGCCGGCCAAACTGTTTTTT
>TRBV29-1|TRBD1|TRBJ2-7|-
CSVGTGLSWEQYF
TGCAGCGTTGGGACAGGGCTTTCCTGGGAGCAGTACTTC
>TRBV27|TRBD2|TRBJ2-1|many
CASSLSRRGGLGNEQFF
TGTGCCAGCAGTTTATCGAGGCGGGGGGGCCTAGGCAATGAGCAGTTCTTC
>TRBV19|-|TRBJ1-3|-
CASRRDSGNTIYF
TGTGCCAGTAGACGGGACTCTGGAAACACCATATATTTT
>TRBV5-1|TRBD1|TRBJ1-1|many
CASSLDQGGNTEAFF
TGCGCCAGCAGCTTGGACCAGGGGGGGAACACTGAAGCTTTCTTT
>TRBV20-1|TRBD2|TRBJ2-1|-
CSARVFTSGSYNEQFF
TGCAGTGCTAGGGTATTTACTAGCGGAAGCTACAATGAGCAGTTCTTC
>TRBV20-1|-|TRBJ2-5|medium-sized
CSASSTRGTQYF
TGCAGTGCTAGTAGCACCCGCGGGACCCAGTACTTC
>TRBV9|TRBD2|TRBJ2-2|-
CASSKAGGAGSELFF
TGTGCCAGCAGCAAGGCGGGGGGGGCGGGGTCGGAGCTGTTTTTT
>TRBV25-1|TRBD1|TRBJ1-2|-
CASSECDRARGYTF
TGTGCCAGCAGTGAATGCGACAGGGCCCGGGGCTACACCTTC
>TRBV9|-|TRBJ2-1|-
CASSVGGMSHNEQFF
TGTGCCAGCAGCGTAGGCGGGATGTCCCACAATGAGCAGTTCTTC
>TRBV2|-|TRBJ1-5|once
CASSESPNQPQHF
TGTGCCAGCAGTGAGAGTCCGAATCAGCCCCAGCATTTT
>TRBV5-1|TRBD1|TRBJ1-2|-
CASSPTGANYGYTF
TGTGCCAGCAGCCCGACAGGGGCTAACTATGGCTACACCTTC
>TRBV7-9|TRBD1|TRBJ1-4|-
CASSLQGAANEKLFF
TGTGCCAGCAGCTTACAGGGGGCGGCTAATGAAAAACTGTTCTTT
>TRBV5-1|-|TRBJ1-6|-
CASSSGAGSSPLHF
TGCGCCAGCAGCTCAGGGGCTGGGAGTTCACCCCTCCACTTT
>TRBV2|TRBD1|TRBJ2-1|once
CASRDRVYNEQFF
TGTGCCAGCAGGGACAGGGTCTACAATGAGCAGTTCTTC
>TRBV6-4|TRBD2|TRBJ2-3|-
CASSRLAGGYSTDTQYF
TGTGCCAGCAGTCGACTAGCGGGGGGCTACAGCACAGATACGCAGTATTTT
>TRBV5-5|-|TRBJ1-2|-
CASSLARGQYGYTF
TGTGCCAGCAGCTTGGCTCGGGGACAATATGGCTACACCTTC
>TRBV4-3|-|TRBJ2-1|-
CASSQDRASYNEQFF
TGCGCCAGCAGCCAAGATAGGGCCAGCTACAATGAGCAGTTCTTC
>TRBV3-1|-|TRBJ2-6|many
CASSHGGRGSGANVLTF
TGTGCCAGCAGCCACGGGGGTAGGGGCTCTGGGGCCAACGTCCTGACTTTC
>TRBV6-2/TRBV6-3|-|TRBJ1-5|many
CASSYFRAETYQPQHF
TGTGCCAGCAGTTACTTTAGGGCAGAGACTTATCAGCCCCAGCATTTT